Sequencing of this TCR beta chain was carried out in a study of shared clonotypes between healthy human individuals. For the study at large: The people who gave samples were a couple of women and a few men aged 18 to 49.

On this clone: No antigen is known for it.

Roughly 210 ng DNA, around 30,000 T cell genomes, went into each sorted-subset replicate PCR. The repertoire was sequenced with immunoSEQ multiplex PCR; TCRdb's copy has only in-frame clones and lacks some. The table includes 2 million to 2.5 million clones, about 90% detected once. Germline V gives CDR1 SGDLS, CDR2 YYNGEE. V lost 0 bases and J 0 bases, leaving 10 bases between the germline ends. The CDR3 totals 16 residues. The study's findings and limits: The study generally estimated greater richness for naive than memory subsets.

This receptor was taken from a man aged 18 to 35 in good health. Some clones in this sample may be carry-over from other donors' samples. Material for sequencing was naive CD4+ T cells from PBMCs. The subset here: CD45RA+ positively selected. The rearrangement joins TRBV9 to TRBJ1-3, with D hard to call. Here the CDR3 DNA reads TGTGCCAGCAGCGTAGCCGTAAGCTACTCTGGAAACACCATATATTTT. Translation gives CASSVAVSYSGNTIYF.